This T cell receptor (beta chain) was captured by sequencing in a study of blood T cell repertoires in COVID-19. Study-level background: Spain, Italy and the United States supplied samples that represented acute and convalescent COVID-19.

The method was immunoSEQ multiplex PCR; TCRdb's version includes in-frame clones alone and lacks a portion of them. The sample gives tens of thousands of clones, more than 90% of which show up once; around 1.3% is in the top ten. With 6 bases clipped from V and 4 bases from J, the junction kept 9 bases outside the gene matches. Looked up from germline, CDR1 is SNHLY and CDR2 is FYNNEI. This CDR3 spans 15 amino acids. This clone was seen more than once but under ten times. This sequence joins TRBV2 and TRBJ2-7, with 10 positions matching TRBD2. This receptor was obtained from a man aged 55 to 70 with acute or convalescent COVID-19. Sequenced input: peripheral blood. The CDR3 DNA follows: TGTGCCAGCAGAGGGACCGGGACTAGCGTATACGAGCAGTACTTC. It yields the protein CASRGTGTSVYEQYF.